Listed below are T cell receptor beta chains from one sample, sequenced in a study of early T cells in non-severe SARS-CoV-2 infection. A single record per CDR3 protein comes from TCRdb applying MiXCR to the 5' RACE reads. The sample lists more than 65,000 distinct CDR3 sequences, approximately 4.5% occurring once. The sequencing here drew on whole blood, taken at baseline. Every receptor here comes from an adult who was a healthcare worker with PCR-confirmed SARS-CoV-2 infection or an uninfected control (not recorded which). The donor label of this sample is uncertain. The CDR3 runs from the conserved cysteine through the conserved F or W.

v_call,j_call,cdr3_aa
TRBV10-3,TRBJ2-7,CAISETEVGARYEQYF
TRBV19,TRBJ2-3,CASSMTGPGADTQYF
TRBV7-2,TRBJ2-7,CASTPTPYYEQYF
TRBV7-9,TRBJ1-2,CASSFEVYGYTF
TRBV12-3/TRBV12-4,TRBJ2-2,CASSLVGTRGPGELFF
TRBV12-3/TRBV12-4,TRBJ2-7,CASSRDSSYEQYF
TRBV28,TRBJ1-2,CASSFGQGRNYGYTF
TRBV6-6,TRBJ1-2,CASRSNRRANYGYTF
TRBV7-8,TRBJ2-3,CASSLSDMGGTDTQYF
TRBV30,TRBJ1-1,CAWSVQGEAFF
TRBV4-2,TRBJ2-2,CASSHFSGGAGTGELFF
TRBV6-2/TRBV6-3,TRBJ2-3,CASSYREAGDTQYF
TRBV5-1,TRBJ2-5,CASSLASGLQETQYF
TRBV11-2,TRBJ2-3,CASSLTTATGGRTDTQYF